This passage covers 11 T cell receptor beta chains from one sample sequenced in a study of CDR3 diversity in severe acne. TCRdb recomputed calls from the PCR reads with MiXCR, one row per CDR3 protein. This table has roughly 81,000 distinct CDR3 sequences, approximately 52% appearing once. The sample was blood. The receptor source for this set is a male donor in good health, serving as a control.

The chain is built from TRBV19 and TRBJ2-3; 13 bases align to TRBD2. The CDR3 has 17 amino acids. J was trimmed by 0 bases and V by 6 bases; bases with no gene match: 6. Germline loops: CDR1 LNHDA, CDR2 SQIVND (reference sequence). The CDR3 DNA follows: TGTGCCAGTAGACTAGCGGGGGGGCTGTGGAGCACAGATACGCAGTATTTT. The encoded protein is CASRLAGGLWSTDTQYF.

This clonotype was counted many times. The chain joins TRBV6-5 to TRBJ2-2; possible D gene TRBD2, 6 bases. Trimming removed 6 bases at V and 0 bases at J, with 8 bases between. CDR3 length: 14 amino acids. The germline V gene has CDR1 MNHEY and CDR2 SVGAGI. CDR3 region: CASRRGTNTGELFF. The CDR3 DNA follows: TGTGCCAGCAGGCGGGGTACGAACACCGGGGAGCTGTTTTTT.

This chain joins TRBV25-1 and TRBJ2-5; 13 nucleotides line up with TRBD2. The CDR3 is 17 residues long. V lost 3 bases and J lost 1; bases outside the gene matches: 5. CDR1 and CDR2 from the germline V gene are MGHDK and SYGVNS. For the CDR3, the DNA is TGTGCCAGCAGTGACTCCGGGACTAGCGGGGTCCAAGAGACCCAGTACTTC. This codes for CASSDSGTSGVQETQYF.

V gene TRBV2 combines with J gene TRBJ2-1, with 11 bases fitting TRBD2. In germline, CDR1 is SNHLY, CDR2 FYNNEI. V dropped 7 bases and J dropped 4; count of bases not matched to a gene: 15. The CDR3 has 18 residues. Here the CDR3 reads CASILLAGVFKTYNEQFF. The CDR3 DNA follows: TGTGCCAGCATCCTACTAGCGGGAGTATTCAAGACGTACAATGAGCAGTTCTTC.

This clonotype came up a few times. The chain uses TRBV12-3 or TRBV12-4 and TRBJ2-7; D perhaps matches TRBD1 (5 bases). The CDR3 runs to 10 residues. Between the trimmed V and J ends, which lost 9 bases and 5 bases, there was a span of 8 bases. CDR3 sequence: CASSGNEQYF. CDR3 DNA: TGTGCCAGTTCAGGGAACGAGCAGTACTTC.

In its sample, this clonotype was seen many times. V is TRBV27 and J is TRBJ2-1; D possibly corresponds to TRBD2 (5 bases). The CDR3 has 18 amino acids. V lost 0 bases, J lost 4 bases, and 19 bases lay in between. From germline, CDR1 is MNHEY and CDR2 SMNVEV (reference sequence). The DNA for the CDR3 is TGTGCCAGCAGTTTATCCCTTTATCCGGGGAAAGGTTACAATGAGCAGTTCTTC. This sequence encodes CASSLSLYPGKGYNEQFF.

This clonotype was observed many times. This chain uses TRBV18 with TRBJ1-3, with D maybe TRBD1 (5 bases). Germline V CDR1 and CDR2: KGHSH, LQKENI. The V end lost 3 bases, the J end lost 0 bases, and 9 bases lay between the germline ends. This CDR3 contains 15 residues. For the CDR3, the DNA is TGTGCCAGCTCACCCGTACAGGCCTCTGGAAACACCATATATTTT. Translated: CASSPVQASGNTIYF.

V usage is TRBV6-5 and J usage is TRBJ2-7; 9 nucleotides align to TRBD1. V lost 5 bases and J lost 6; bases outside the gene matches: 2. CDR3 length: 12 amino acids. The V gene's germline CDR1 is MNHEY and CDR2 SVGAGI. CDR3 loop: CASSRDRVEQYF. The CDR3 DNA is TGTGCCAGCAGTCGGGACAGGGTCGAGCAGTACTTC.

The chain uses TRBV9 and TRBJ2-3, with TRBD2 identical over 7 bases. This CDR3 has 17 amino acids. The junction had 11 bases not matched to a gene; V was cut back by 3 bases and J by 1 base. Germline-derived CDR1 and CDR2 are SGDLS and YYNGEE. The CDR3 is CASSAQGAGSGTDTQYF. The DNA for the CDR3 is TGTGCCAGCAGCGCCCAAGGAGCGGGGAGCGGCACAGATACGCAGTATTTT.

This clonotype came up a few times. Written as DNA, the CDR3 is TGTGCCAGCAGTGAAGCCGAACTAGAGACCCAGTACTTC. Protein: CASSEAELETQYF. The chain joins TRBV2 to TRBJ2-5; no clear D. Germline CDR1 reads SNHLY; CDR2 reads FYNNEI. The CDR3 is 13 residues long. Between the trimmed V and J ends, which lost 0 bases and 4 bases, there was a span of 6 bases.

The chain combines TRBV5-8 with TRBJ2-7; D unresolved. V dropped 4 bases and J dropped 0 bases, with 5 bases sitting between them. This CDR3 has 12 residues. Germline CDR1 is SGHTS and CDR2 is YDEGEE. The CDR3 region has the DNA TGTGCCAGCAGCGCACTCTCCTACGAGCAGTACTTC. Its translation: CASSALSYEQYF. The entire variable domain, with the rest obtained from reference TRBV5-8 and TRBJ2-7, is as follows: EAGVTQSPTHLIKTRGQQATLRCSPISGHTSVYWYQQALGLGLQFLLWYDEGEERNRGNFPPRFSGRQFPNYSSELNVNALELEDSALYLCASSALSYEQYFGPGTRLTVT.